This T cell receptor beta chain was profiled in a study of blood T cells in healthy people across ages. Study-wide results and caveats: Across samples, TCR beta diversity tracked strongly with naive T cell percentage.

This clonotype came up a few times. The antigen is not known. The authors ran a second PCR of about 7 to 12 cycles using a sample-barcoded 5' primer and a J-beta primer mix. Paired-end reads containing CDR3 totaled no fewer than 2.5 million for each sample. TCRdb redid the calling of the 5' RACE reads with MiXCR, one entry per CDR3 protein. The sample holds about 930,000 distinct CDR3 sequences, 29% seen once. The CDR3 length is 17 residues. V gave up 4 bases and J gave up 4 bases, with 20 bases separating them. In addition, the sample was reused for a study of T cells of mothers and their children.

The sequence derives from a middle-aged woman in good health. The chain has TRBV12-3 or TRBV12-4 and TRBJ2-4; tentatively, D is TRBD2 (7 bases). Sequencing was done on a sample of blood. The CDR3, as DNA: TGTGCCAGCAGTTATTTCGTTTGGGGGGGCTATAAAAACATTCAGTACTTC. This translates into CASSYFVWGGYKNIQYF.